This is a list of T cell receptor beta chains from one sample in a study of T-cell memory formation after mild COVID-19. TCRdb ran MiXCR on the 5' RACE reads and lists one entry per CDR3 protein. The sample lists about 130,000 distinct CDR3 sequences; 16% were seen once. Sequencing was done on a sample of PBMCs or a T cell subset sorted from them (not recorded which). Every receptor here comes from an adult woman who had mild COVID-19 (a few samples of this study predate the infection). Cell type and time point are not known. The CDR3 runs from the conserved cysteine through the conserved F or W. The D gene is left open where the match is weak. Clone size is given for some rows only: seen once, a few or many times, or a class if the clone is expanded.

d_gene,abundance,v_gene,j_gene,CDR3aa,CDR3nt
NA,NA,TRBV5-6,TRBJ2-6,CASSLRQTPMAGANVLTF,TGTGCCAGCAGCTTACGTCAGACCCCCATGGCCGGGGCCAACGTCCTGACTTTC
NA,NA,TRBV25-1,TRBJ2-2,CASSESGSGWLFF,TGTGCCAGCAGTGAATCTGGCAGCGGATGGCTGTTTTTT
TRBD1,NA,TRBV15,TRBJ2-4,CATSREGPGGKNIQYF,TGTGCCACCAGCAGAGAAGGCCCAGGGGGCAAAAACATTCAGTACTTC
TRBD1,NA,TRBV12-3/TRBV12-4,TRBJ1-2,CASSFSGQGAGGYTF,TGTGCCAGCAGTTTCTCGGGACAGGGGGCTGGTGGCTACACCTTC
NA,NA,TRBV7-9,TRBJ2-4,CASSPTGPQNIQYF,TGTGCCAGCAGCCCTACCGGGCCCCAAAACATTCAGTACTTC
NA,NA,TRBV27,TRBJ2-1,CASSQSGGAYNEQFF,TGTGCCAGCAGTCAGTCGGGCGGAGCATACAATGAGCAGTTCTTC
NA,NA,TRBV20-1,TRBJ2-2,CSARDRRGGAGELFF,TGCAGTGCTAGAGATCGTCGAGGGGGGGCAGGGGAGCTGTTTTTT
TRBD1,many,TRBV29-1,TRBJ2-7,CSVEGQGFYEQYF,TGCAGCGTTGAAGGACAGGGCTTCTACGAGCAGTACTTC
TRBD1,NA,TRBV6-5,TRBJ1-3,CASRGDRGYGNTIYF,TGTGCCAGCCGTGGGGACAGGGGGTATGGAAACACCATATATTTT
TRBD2,many,TRBV9,TRBJ2-7,CASSVAGGGYEQYF,TGTGCCAGCAGCGTAGCAGGCGGGGGCTACGAGCAGTACTTC
TRBD2,few,TRBV7-9,TRBJ2-1,CASSLGLAGADNEQFF,TGTGCCAGCAGCCTGGGACTAGCGGGGGCCGATAATGAGCAGTTCTTC
NA,few,TRBV29-1,TRBJ2-7,CSVVSARSSYEQYF,TGCAGCGTTGTGTCAGCGAGGAGCTCCTACGAGCAGTACTTC
NA,NA,TRBV6-6,TRBJ2-5,CASSYSIGGVGKETQYF,TGTGCCAGCAGTTACTCGATAGGGGGGGTAGGGAAGGAGACCCAGTACTTC
TRBD2,NA,TRBV5-1,TRBJ2-1,CASSLAGGDNEQFF,TGCGCCAGCAGCTTGGCGGGAGGTGACAATGAGCAGTTCTTC
NA,few,TRBV24-1,TRBJ2-1,CATSESNEQFF,TGTGCCACCAGTGAAAGCAATGAGCAGTTCTTC
NA,medium-sized,TRBV20-1,TRBJ2-7,CSAERDTNSYEQYF,TGCAGTGCTGAAAGGGACACAAACTCCTACGAGCAGTACTTC
NA,NA,TRBV29-1,TRBJ2-3,CSVSGGMGTDTQYF,TGCAGCGTATCCGGGGGAATGGGCACAGATACGCAGTATTTT
NA,many,TRBV24-1,TRBJ2-5,CATSDERTNQETQYF,TGTGCCACCAGTGATGAACGGACTAACCAAGAGACCCAGTACTTC
NA,few,TRBV24-1,TRBJ2-1,CATSEGLVAYNEQFF,TGTGCCACCAGTGAGGGGCTAGTCGCCTACAATGAGCAGTTCTTC
NA,NA,TRBV6-5,TRBJ2-7,CASRLGPDTYEQYF,TGTGCCAGCAGACTCGGACCGGATACCTACGAGCAGTACTTC
NA,NA,TRBV19,TRBJ2-7,CASSLAPYYEQYF,TGTGCCAGTAGTCTGGCCCCATACTACGAGCAGTACTTC
NA,few,TRBV15,TRBJ1-5,CATSREGVGQPQHF,TGTGCCACCAGCAGAGAGGGGGTGGGTCAGCCCCAGCATTTT